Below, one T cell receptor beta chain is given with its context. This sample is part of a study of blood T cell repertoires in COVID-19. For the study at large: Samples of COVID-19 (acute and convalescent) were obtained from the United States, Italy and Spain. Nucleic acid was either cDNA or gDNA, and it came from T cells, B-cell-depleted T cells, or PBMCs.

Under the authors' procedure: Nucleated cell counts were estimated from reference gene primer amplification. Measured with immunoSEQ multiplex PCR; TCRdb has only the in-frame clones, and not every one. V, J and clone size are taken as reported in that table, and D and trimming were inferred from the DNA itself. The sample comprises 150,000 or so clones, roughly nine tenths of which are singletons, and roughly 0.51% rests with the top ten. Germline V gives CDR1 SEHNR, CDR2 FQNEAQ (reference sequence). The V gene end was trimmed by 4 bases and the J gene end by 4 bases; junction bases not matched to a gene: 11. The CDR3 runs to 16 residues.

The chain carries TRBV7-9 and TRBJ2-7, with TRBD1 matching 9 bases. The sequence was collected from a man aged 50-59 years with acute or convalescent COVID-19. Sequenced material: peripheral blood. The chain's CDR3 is CASSYNRDRAKYEQYF. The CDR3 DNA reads TGTGCCAGCAGCTATAACCGGGACAGGGCAAAGTACGAGCAGTACTTC.